Presented here are 8 T cell receptor beta chains from one specimen sequenced in a study of beta chain features in type 1 diabetes. Expressed TCRB transcripts were sequenced because the isolated RNA had all been reverse transcribed beforehand. Repertoires were generated with immunoSEQ multiplex PCR, while TCRdb's copy carries only in-frame clones and drops some. The sample lists about 930,000 clones, roughly 17% occurring once. The sequenced material came from naive CD4+ T cells from blood. All receptors derive from a woman under 30 in good health.

In its sample, this clone was seen a few times. The chain carries TRBV13 and TRBJ2-5, with 8 bases fitting TRBD1. The CDR3 extends over 16 amino acids. From germline, CDR1 is PRHDT and CDR2 FYEKMQ (reference sequence). V was clipped by 5 bases and J by 5 bases; unmatched bases: 13. The CDR3 loop is CASSLVKYRGDETQYF. CDR3 bases: TGTGCCAGCAGCCTTGTCAAGTACAGGGGGGATGAGACCCAGTACTTC.

There are a few counts of this clone. The J gene is TRBJ1-1, the V gene TRBV28; tentatively, D is TRBD1 (6 bases). Looked up from germline, CDR1 is MDHEN and CDR2 is SYDVKM. CDR3 size: 15 residues. The germline V and J ends were trimmed by 9 bases and 6 bases, with 23 bases remaining between them. CDR3 sequence (DNA): TGTGCCAGTCATACAGGGTCGGTTAATAGTCCTGAAGCTTTCTTT. This gives the protein CASHTGSVNSPEAFF.

This clone was seen only a few times. The chain employs TRBV5-1 and TRBJ2-3, with D possibly matching TRBD2 (5 bases). Between the trimmed V and J ends, which lost 3 bases and 6 bases, there was a span of 11 bases. CDR3 length: 13 amino acids. Germline loops: CDR1 SGHRS, CDR2 YFSETQ. The CDR3 is CASSSPSGDTQYF. The CDR3, as DNA: TGCGCCAGCAGCTCACCCAGCGGTGATACGCAGTATTTT.

V gene TRBV14 combines with J gene TRBJ2-5; TRBD1 might be the D (5 bases). The J call could be wrong; TRBJ2-7 is a better fit for the DNA end. CDR1 and CDR2 (germline): SGHDN, FVKESK. The CDR3 has 16 residues. The CDR3, as DNA: TGTGCCAGCAGCCCCTTTAGGGGCCAGGGTTCCCACGAGCAGTACTTC. Protein product: CASSPFRGQGSHEQYF.

V gene TRBV6-5 combines with J gene TRBJ2-1, with D uncertain. Germline V gene lookup returns CDR1 MNHEY and CDR2 SVGAGI. The CDR3 spans 14 residues. Trimming took 0 bases from V and 7 from J, leaving 10 bases between them. The CDR3 protein is CASSYSQPTNEQFF. CDR3 coding DNA: TGTGCCAGCAGTTACTCGCAGCCTACGAATGAGCAGTTCTTC.

A few counts support this clone. V is TRBV4-3 and J is TRBJ1-2; D not certain. Between the trimmed V and J ends, which lost 2 bases and 2 bases, there was a span of 9 bases. This CDR3 spans 14 amino acids. Looked up from germline, CDR1 is LGHNA and CDR2 is YSLEER. The CDR3 spells CASSQTHDNYGYTF. CDR3 nucleotide sequence: TGCGCCAGCAGCCAAACACATGACAACTATGGCTACACCTTC.

This chain joins TRBV7-2 and TRBJ2-7; D is tentatively TRBD1 or TRBD2 (5 bases each). Germline V lookup: CDR1 SGHTA, CDR2 FQGNSA. Trimming took 8 bases from V and 0 from J, leaving 8 bases between them. The CDR3 loop spans 12 amino acids. Here the CDR3 DNA reads TGTGCCAGCCTCGGGGCCTCCTACGAGCAGTACTTC. This sequence encodes CASLGASYEQYF.

This clone was counted a few times. This sequence joins TRBV5-1 and TRBJ1-2; no clear D. The CDR3 has 13 residues. From germline, CDR1 is SGHRS and CDR2 YFSETQ. V was trimmed by 4 bases and J by 7 bases, leaving 14 bases between them. The CDR3 DNA reads as TGCGCCAGCAGCACCTCGGGTGTTTCTGGCTACACCTTC. Translation gives CASSTSGVSGYTF.